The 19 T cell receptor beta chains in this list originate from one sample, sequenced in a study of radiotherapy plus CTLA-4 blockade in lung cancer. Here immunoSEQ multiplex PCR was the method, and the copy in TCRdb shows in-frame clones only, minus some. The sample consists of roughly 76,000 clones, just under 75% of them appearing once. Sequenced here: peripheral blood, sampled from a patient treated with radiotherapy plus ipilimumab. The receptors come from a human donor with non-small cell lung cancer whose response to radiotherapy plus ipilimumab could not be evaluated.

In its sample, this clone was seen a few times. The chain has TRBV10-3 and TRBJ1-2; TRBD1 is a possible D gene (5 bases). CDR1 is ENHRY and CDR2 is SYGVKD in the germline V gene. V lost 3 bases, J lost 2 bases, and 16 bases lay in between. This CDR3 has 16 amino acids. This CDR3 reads CAISDPAPGVNYGYTF. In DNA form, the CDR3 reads TGTGCCATCAGTGATCCGGCACCGGGGGTCAACTATGGCTACACCTTC.

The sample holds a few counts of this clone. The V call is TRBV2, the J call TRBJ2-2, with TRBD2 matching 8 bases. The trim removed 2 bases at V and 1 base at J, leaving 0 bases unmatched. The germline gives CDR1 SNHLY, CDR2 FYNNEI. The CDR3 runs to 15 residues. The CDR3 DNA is TGTGCCAGCAGTGAAAGCGGGGGGAACACCGGGGAGCTGTTTTTT. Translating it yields CASSESGGNTGELFF.

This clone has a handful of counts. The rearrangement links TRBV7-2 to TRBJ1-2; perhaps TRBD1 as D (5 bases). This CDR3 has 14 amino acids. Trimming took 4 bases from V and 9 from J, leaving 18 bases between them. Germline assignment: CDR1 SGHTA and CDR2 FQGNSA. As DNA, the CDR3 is TGTGCCAGCAGCTCCCCAGGGAGGTTGGATAGCTACACCTTC. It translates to CASSSPGRLDSYTF.

This CDR3 is CASSNRRDPRNEQFF. CDR3 nucleotide sequence: TGTGCCAGCAGCAACAGGCGGGACCCCCGGAATGAGCAGTTCTTC. This sequence joins TRBV11-3 and TRBJ2-1; D perhaps matches TRBD2 (6 bases). The CDR3 is 15 residues long. Germline V lookup: CDR1 SGHNT, CDR2 YENEEA. V gave up 5 bases and J gave up 7 bases, with 18 bases separating them.

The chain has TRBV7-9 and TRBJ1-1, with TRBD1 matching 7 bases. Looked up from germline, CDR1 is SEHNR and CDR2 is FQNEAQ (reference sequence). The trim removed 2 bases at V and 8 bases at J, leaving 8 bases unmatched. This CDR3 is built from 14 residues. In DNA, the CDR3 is TGTGCCAGCAGCTTATCGACAGGGCGCCCAGAAGCTTTCTTT. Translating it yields CASSLSTGRPEAFF.

The CDR3 DNA follows: TGTGCCAGCAGCAAAGATGATGCCCCGGTCGGGACCCAGTACTTC. Translated, it gives CASSKDDAPVGTQYF. The chain uses TRBV21-1 and TRBJ2-5; the table calls TRBD2, which could not be checked here. TRBV21-1 is a pseudogene locus. The CDR3 is 15 amino acids.

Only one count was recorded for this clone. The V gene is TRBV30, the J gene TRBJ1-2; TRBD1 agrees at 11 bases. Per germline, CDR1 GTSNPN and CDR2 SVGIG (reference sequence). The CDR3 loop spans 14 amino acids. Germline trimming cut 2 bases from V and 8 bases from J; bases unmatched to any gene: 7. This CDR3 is CAWSTRTGGRGYTF. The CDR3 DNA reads TGTGCCTGGAGTACACGGACAGGGGGCCGAGGCTACACCTTC.

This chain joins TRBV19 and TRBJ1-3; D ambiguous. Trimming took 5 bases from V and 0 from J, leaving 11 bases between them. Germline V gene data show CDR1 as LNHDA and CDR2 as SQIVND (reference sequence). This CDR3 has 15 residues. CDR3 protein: CASSSWLFSGNTIYF. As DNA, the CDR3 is TGTGCCAGTAGTTCCTGGCTGTTCTCTGGAAACACCATATATTTT.

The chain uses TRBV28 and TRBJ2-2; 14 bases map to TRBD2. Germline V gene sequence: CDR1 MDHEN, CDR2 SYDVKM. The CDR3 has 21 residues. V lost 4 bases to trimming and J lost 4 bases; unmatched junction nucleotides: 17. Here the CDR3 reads CASSSPGLAGELVESTGELFF. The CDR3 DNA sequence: TGTGCCAGCAGTTCACCGGGACTAGCGGGGGAATTGGTAGAGAGCACCGGGGAGCTGTTTTTT.

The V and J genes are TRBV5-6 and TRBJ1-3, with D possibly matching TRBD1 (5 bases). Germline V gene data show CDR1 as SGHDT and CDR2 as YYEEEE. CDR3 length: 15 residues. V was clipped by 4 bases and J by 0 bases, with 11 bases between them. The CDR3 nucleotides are TGTGCCAGCAGCCCGGGGGTGTTCTCTGGAAACACCATATATTTT. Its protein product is CASSPGVFSGNTIYF.

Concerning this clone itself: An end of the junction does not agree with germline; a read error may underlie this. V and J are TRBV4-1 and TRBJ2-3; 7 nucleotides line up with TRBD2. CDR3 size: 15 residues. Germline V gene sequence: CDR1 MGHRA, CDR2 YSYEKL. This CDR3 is CASRLAEWGTDTQYF. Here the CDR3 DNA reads TGTGCCAGCAGGCTAGCGGAGTGGGGCACAGATACGCAGTATTTT.

CDR3: CASSLEVGTALNYGYTF. CDR3 nucleotide sequence: TGTGCCAGCAGCTTAGAAGTGGGGACAGCGCTCAACTATGGCTACACCTTC. V and J are TRBV11-2 and TRBJ1-2, with 7 positions matching TRBD1. The CDR3 has 17 amino acids. CDR1 is SGHAT, CDR2 FQNNGV, per germline. V trimming: 0 bases; J trimming: 2 bases; junction bases outside the gene matches: 9.

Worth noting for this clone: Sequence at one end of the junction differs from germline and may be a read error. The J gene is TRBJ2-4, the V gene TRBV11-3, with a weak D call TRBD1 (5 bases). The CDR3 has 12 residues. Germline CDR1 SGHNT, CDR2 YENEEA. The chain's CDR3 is CASSLDPNRPAF. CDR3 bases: TGTGCCAGCAGCTTAGATCCGAACAGGCCGGCCTTC.

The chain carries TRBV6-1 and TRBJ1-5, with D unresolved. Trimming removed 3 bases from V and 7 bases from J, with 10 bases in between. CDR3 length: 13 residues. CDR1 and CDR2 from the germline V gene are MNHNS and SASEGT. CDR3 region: CASSDQPRQPQHF. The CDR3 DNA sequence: TGTGCCAGCAGTGACCAGCCGCGGCAGCCCCAGCATTTT.

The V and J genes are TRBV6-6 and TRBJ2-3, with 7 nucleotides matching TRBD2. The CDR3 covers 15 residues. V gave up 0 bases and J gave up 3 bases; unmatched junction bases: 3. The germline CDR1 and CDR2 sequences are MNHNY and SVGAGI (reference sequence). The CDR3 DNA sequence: TGTGCCAGCAGTTACTCGGTAGCGGGTACAGATACGCAGTATTTT. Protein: CASSYSVAGTDTQYF.

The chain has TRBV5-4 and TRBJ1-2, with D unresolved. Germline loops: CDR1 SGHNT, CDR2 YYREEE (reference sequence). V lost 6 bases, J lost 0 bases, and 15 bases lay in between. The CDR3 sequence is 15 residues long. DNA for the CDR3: TGTGCCAGCAACCCCGAGGCCCGCACTAACTATGGCTACACCTTC. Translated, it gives CASNPEARTNYGYTF.

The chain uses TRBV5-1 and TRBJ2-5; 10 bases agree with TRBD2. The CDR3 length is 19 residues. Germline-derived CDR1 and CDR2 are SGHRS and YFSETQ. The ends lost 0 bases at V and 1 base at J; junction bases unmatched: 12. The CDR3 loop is CASSLAPRGSGGSQETQYF. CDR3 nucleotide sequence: TGCGCCAGCAGCTTGGCCCCACGTGGTAGCGGGGGGTCCCAAGAGACCCAGTACTTC. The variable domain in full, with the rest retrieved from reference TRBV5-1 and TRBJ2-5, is KAGVTQTPRYLIKTRGQQVTLSCSPISGHRSVSWYQQTPGQGLQFLFEYFSETQRNKGNFPGRFSGRQFSNSRSEMNVSTLELGDSALYLCASSLAPRGSGGSQETQYFGPGTRLLVL.

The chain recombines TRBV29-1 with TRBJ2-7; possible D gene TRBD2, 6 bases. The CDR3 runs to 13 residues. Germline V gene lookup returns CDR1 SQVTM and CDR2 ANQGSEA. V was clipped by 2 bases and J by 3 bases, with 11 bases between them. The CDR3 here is CSVEQVGSYEQYF. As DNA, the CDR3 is TGCAGCGTTGAACAAGTCGGGAGCTACGAGCAGTACTTC.

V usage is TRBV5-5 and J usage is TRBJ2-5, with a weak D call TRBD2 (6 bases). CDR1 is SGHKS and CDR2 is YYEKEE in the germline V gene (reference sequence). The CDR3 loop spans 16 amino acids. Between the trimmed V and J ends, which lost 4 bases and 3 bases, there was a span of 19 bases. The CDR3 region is CASSALGGRSKETQYF. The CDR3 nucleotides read TGTGCCAGCAGCGCTCTTGGAGGGCGTTCAAAAGAGACCCAGTACTTC.